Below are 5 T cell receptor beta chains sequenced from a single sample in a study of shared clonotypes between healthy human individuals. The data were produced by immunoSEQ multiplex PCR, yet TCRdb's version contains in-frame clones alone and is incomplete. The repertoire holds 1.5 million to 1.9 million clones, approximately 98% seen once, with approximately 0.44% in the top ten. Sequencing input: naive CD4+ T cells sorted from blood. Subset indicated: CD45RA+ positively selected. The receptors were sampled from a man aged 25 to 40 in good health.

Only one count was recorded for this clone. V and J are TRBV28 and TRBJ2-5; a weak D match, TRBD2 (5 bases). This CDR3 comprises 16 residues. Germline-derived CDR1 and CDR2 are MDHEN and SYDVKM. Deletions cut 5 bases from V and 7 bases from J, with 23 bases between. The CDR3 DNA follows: TGTGCCAGCAGTCCGCAACTAGGCGTGCTGACGCGGACCCAGTACTTC. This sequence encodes CASSPQLGVLTRTQYF.

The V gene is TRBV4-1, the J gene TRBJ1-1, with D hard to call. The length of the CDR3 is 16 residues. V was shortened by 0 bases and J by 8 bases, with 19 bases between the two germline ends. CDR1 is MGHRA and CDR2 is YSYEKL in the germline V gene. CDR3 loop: CASSQDKSARGKEAFF. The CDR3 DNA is TGCGCCAGCAGCCAAGACAAATCGGCCCGGGGTAAAGAAGCTTTCTTT.

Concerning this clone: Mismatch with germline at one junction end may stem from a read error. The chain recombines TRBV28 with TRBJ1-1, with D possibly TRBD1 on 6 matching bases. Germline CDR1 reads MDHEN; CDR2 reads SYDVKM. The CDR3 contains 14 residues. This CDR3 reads CASSVWTADTEAFF. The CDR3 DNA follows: TGTGCCAGCAGTGTATGGACAGCCGACACTGAAGCTTTCTTT.

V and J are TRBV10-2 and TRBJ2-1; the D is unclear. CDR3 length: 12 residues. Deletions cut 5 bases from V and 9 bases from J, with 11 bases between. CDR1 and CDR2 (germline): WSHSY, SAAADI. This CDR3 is CASSPVDGEQFF. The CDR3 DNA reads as TGCGCCAGCAGTCCGGTCGACGGTGAGCAGTTCTTC.

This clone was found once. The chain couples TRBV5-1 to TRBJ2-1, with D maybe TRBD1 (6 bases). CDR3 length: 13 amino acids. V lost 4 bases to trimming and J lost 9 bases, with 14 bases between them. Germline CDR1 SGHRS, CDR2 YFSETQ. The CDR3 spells CASSRDTRGEQFF. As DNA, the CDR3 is TGCGCCAGCAGCCGGGACACCCGGGGTGAGCAGTTCTTC.